One T cell receptor beta chain is described in this entry. Antigen: not known. The germline V and J ends were trimmed by 3 bases and 3 bases, with 9 bases remaining between them. The length of the CDR3 is 13 residues. CDR1 and CDR2 (germline): GTSNPN, SVGIG (reference sequence). The PCR had 60 Vbeta and 13 Jbeta primers. Sequenced by immunoSEQ multiplex PCR; TCRdb stores in-frame clones only, minus some. The table includes about 55,000 clones, approximately 80% detected once. The record originates from a study of cytomegalovirus exposure and HLA in healthy donors. Findings and limits, study-wide: Analysis performed later found roughly 17,000 TCR beta sequences associated with HLA alleles at 0.05 false discovery rate. TRBV6-2, TRBV6-3 and other indistinguishable V segments were excluded. There were several of the most significant clusters that appeared linked to common viral pathogens in a later analysis.

This TCR was recovered from a female donor in good health and CMV-seronegative. The J gene is TRBJ1-5, the V gene TRBV30; D may be TRBD1 (5 bases). The source material was PBMCs. In nucleotides, the CDR3 is TGTGCCTGGAGAGACAGCTACAATCAGCCCCAGCATTTT. This encodes CAWRDSYNQPQHF.